This TCR beta chain was captured by sequencing in a study of blood T cell repertoires in COVID-19 (dated by TCRdb to about 2020). Background for the entire study: The collaborator samples originated in the United States, Italy and Spain and spanned the acute and convalescent phases of COVID-19. The repertoires were made available in a free public database intended to serve as a resource for research on the immune response to SARS-CoV-2. The dataset comprised deeply sampled blood TCRbeta repertoires from subjects exposed to, actively infected with, or recovered from COVID-19. Where available, HLA class I and class II types were taken from metadata supplied by the sample provider and were not determined by assay-based typing. The prospective study material was composed of cDNA or gDNA derived from T cells, B-cell-depleted T cells, or PBMCs. Samples came from the ongoing ImmuneRACE study (first 160 participants) plus 1,254 subjects from 6 global collaborators. Sample metadata almost always included a de-identified subject ID, COVID-19 status, age in years and sex. Results and caveats for the whole study, not just this receptor: The amount of clinical and demographic metadata varied by source and participant and was provided uncurated.

This clone was counted only a few times. Its target antigen remains unknown. The sample holds no much larger clone one base away, and base qualities are not on file. Reading from cysteine to phenylalanine, the CDR3 counts 17 amino acids. CDR3 DNA only is kept here, 51 bases in frame from base 1. The junction carries 18 bases between V and J, which are trimmed by 4 bases and 2 bases respectively. CDR1 SEHNR and CDR2 FQNEAQ are derived from the germline V gene (reference sequence). Whole blood was collected in K2EDTA tubes by collaborating institutions according to the institutions' own protocols. For TCRbeta analysis, collaborators shipped samples as frozen whole blood, isolated PBMCs, or DNA extracted from either of those sample types. TCRbeta CDR3 regions were amplified from genomic DNA by means of the immunoSEQ Assay, a bias-controlled multiplex PCR. The study's processing was this. Within the assay, amplification of reference gene primers was used to estimate how many nucleated cells each sample contained. To quantify the absolute abundance of each unique TCRbeta CDR3 rearrangement, sequence reads were collapsed and filtered. For each sample, productive Simpson clonality was calculated by taking the square root of Simpson's diversity index across productive rearrangements. The clones in this table, taken by TCRdb from immuneACCESS, are in-frame only. Not every clone is retained; where verified, under half of the shortfall comes from an unresolved V gene, and the cause of the rest is unknown. V and J calls and clone size are given by that table; D and trimming were obtained from the DNA. This sample is represented by 85,000 to 110,000 clones; 87% of them were singletons. The ten largest clones capture approximately 3.1% of the sample.

This TCR came from a man aged 50-59 years in a cohort sampled during active COVID-19. The chain joins TRBV7-9 to TRBJ1-3; too little of a D gene remains to name it. The sequencing sample was made of peripheral blood. The nucleotide sequence is TGTGCCAGCAGCTCCCAGGCTCCAGTCTCGGCTGGAAACACCATATATTTT. Its translation reads: CASSSQAPVSAGNTIYF. The full variable domain, completed from the reference TRBV7-9 and TRBJ1-3 proteins outside the CDR3, reads DTGVSQNPRHKITKRGQNVTFRCDPISEHNRLYWYRQTLGQGPEFLTYFQNEAQLEKSRLLSDRFSAERPKGSFSTLEIQRTEQGDSAMYLCASSSQAPVSAGNTIYFGEGSWLTVV.